Listed below are T cell receptor beta chains from one sample, sequenced in a study of T cells in Graves' hyperthyroidism and ophthalmopathy. TCRdb called the multiplex PCR reads again in MiXCR, with one record for every CDR3 protein. Seen here are fewer than 550,000 distinct CDR3 sequences, 15% to 19% observed once, and the top ten hold roughly 14%. The sequenced sample consisted of blood. These receptor sequences come from a woman younger than 35 with Graves' hyperthyroidism. The CDR3 runs from the conserved cysteine through the conserved F or W. The D gene is left open where the match is weak.

cdr3_length j_call d_call v_call cdr3_aa
14 TRBJ2-5 TRBD2 TRBV20-1 CSAPLAGPQETQYF
18 TRBJ1-6 TRBD1 TRBV9 CASSGELGTGRYNSPLHF
16 TRBJ2-5 TRBD2 TRBV20-1 CSAAPIAGGPGETQYF
15 TRBJ2-2 TRBD2 TRBV27 CASKQAGEVAEELFF
15 TRBJ2-7 TRBD2 TRBV5-1 CASSQGSGKGYEQYF
14 TRBJ1-2 NA TRBV29-1 CSVEGLGTPNGYTF
17 TRBJ2-2 TRBD2 TRBV4-1 CASSQPLAGATTGELFF
12 TRBJ2-7 NA TRBV28 CASSPNSYEQYF
14 TRBJ2-1 TRBD2 TRBV7-9 CASSPSGKNNEQFF
14 TRBJ1-2 TRBD1 TRBV6-1 CASSEAQGAGGYTF
16 TRBJ2-1 NA TRBV12-3/TRBV12-4 CASSPLQGLMPDEQFF
16 TRBJ2-7 NA TRBV7-9 CASSSTTTGTYYEQYF
15 TRBJ2-7 TRBD1 TRBV6-2/TRBV6-3 CASSHPGQGTYEQYF
16 TRBJ1-6 TRBD1 TRBV5-1 CASSPGQGSYNSPLHF
19 TRBJ2-1 TRBD2 TRBV28 CASSFVLAGTEGANNEQFF
14 TRBJ2-7 TRBD1 TRBV10-3 CAISKGQPPAEQYF
14 TRBJ2-7 NA TRBV27 CASSSRRGSYEQYF
14 TRBJ1-4 TRBD1 TRBV19 CASTQGGSDEKLFF
16 TRBJ2-3 NA TRBV11-2 CASSFRGFTSTDTQYF
17 TRBJ2-2 NA TRBV7-8 CASSLGYPTSNTGELFF
16 TRBJ2-3 TRBD2 TRBV13 CASSPITSGGTDTQYF
15 TRBJ2-3 TRBD2 TRBV6-2/TRBV6-3 CASSTRRGRPDTQYF
14 TRBJ1-2 TRBD1 TRBV5-4 CASSLVGTAYGYTF
14 TRBJ2-7 NA TRBV27 CASSLQGPGDEQYF
13 TRBJ1-2 TRBD1 TRBV5-6 CASSSGQGGGYTF
15 TRBJ2-4 TRBD1 TRBV3-1 CASSQPGQGQNIQYF
17 TRBJ2-3 TRBD2 TRBV20-1 CSASFGLAGDQTDTQYF
13 TRBJ2-4 NA TRBV11-3 CASSPSGWDIQYF
15 TRBJ1-5 TRBD1 TRBV27 CASKPFGQALQPQHF
14 TRBJ2-3 NA TRBV7-3 CASNPGASTDTQYF
16 TRBJ2-2 TRBD1 TRBV6-1 CASTKSRDRVSGELFF
14 TRBJ2-1 NA TRBV6-1 CASSVTRDYNEQFF
17 TRBJ2-2 NA TRBV9 CASSIGTGWGSTGELFF
15 TRBJ2-7 NA TRBV5-1 CASSLWPGSSYEQYF
13 TRBJ1-2 NA TRBV2 CASRLTGNHGYTF
13 TRBJ1-2 NA TRBV20-1 CSATRGPNYGYTF
13 TRBJ2-7 TRBD1 TRBV19 CASSFRQGYEQYF
16 TRBJ1-3 NA TRBV6-5 CASSPGEASKRNTIYF
13 TRBJ2-4 NA TRBV12-3/TRBV12-4 CASYLTGQNIQYF